The next 17 T cell receptor beta chains were all read from a single sample in a study of Ad26.COV2.S vaccination and SARS-CoV-2 variants. Specified treatment: approximately 18 received Ad26.COV2.S at low or high dose, single or two shots; roughly 5 received placebo; per-sample allocation not given. At day 63 after the first vaccine or placebo injection, samples were drawn. Data came from immunoSEQ multiplex PCR; TCRdb stores just in-frame clones and leaves some out. The sample lists around 450,000 clones, 90% seen once, with around 4.2% in the top ten. Sample: peripheral blood, taken in a trial of Ad26.COV2.S vaccine versus placebo. The receptors derive from a person aged 18-65 years who received the Ad26.COV2.S COVID-19 vaccine or a placebo.

The genes are TRBV28 and TRBJ2-7; perhaps TRBD1 as D (5 bases). The CDR3 is made up of 16 amino acids. V lost 4 bases, J lost 2 bases, and 18 bases lay in between. Germline CDR1 is MDHEN and CDR2 is SYDVKM. The CDR3 DNA is TGTGCCAGCAGTTCCTTTTTCTCAGGGTTCACCTACGAGCAGTACTTC. This sequence encodes CASSSFFSGFTYEQYF.

The chain joins TRBV4-3 to TRBJ2-1, with 8 nucleotides matching TRBD2. Germline CDR1 LGHNA, CDR2 YSLEER. CDR3 length: 14 residues. V lost 2 bases, J lost 6 bases, and 3 bases stayed unmatched. The CDR3 nucleotides read TGCGCCAGCAGCCAACTCGGGACTAGCAATGAGCAGTTCTTC. Residues: CASSQLGTSNEQFF.

The chain employs TRBV21-1 and TRBJ2-5; the listed D gene, TRBD1, was not tested against the DNA. TRBV21-1 is classified as a pseudogene. The CDR3 sequence is 16 residues long. The CDR3 is CASSTGTGTRKETQYF. In nucleotides, the CDR3 is TGTGCCAGCAGCACGGGGACAGGGACGAGGAAAGAGACCCAGTACTTC.

The J gene is TRBJ1-2, the V gene TRBV5-5; no firm D call. This CDR3 region has 12 residues. Trimming cost V 0 bases and J 10 bases, with 10 bases left between them. Germline V gene lookup returns CDR1 SGHKS and CDR2 YYEKEE (reference sequence). The CDR3 is CASSLAGVDYTF. In DNA form, the CDR3 reads TGTGCCAGCAGCTTGGCCGGGGTGGACTACACCTTC.

The rearrangement joins TRBV7-2 to TRBJ2-1; D tentatively fits TRBD1 or TRBD2 (6 bases each). There are 12 residues in the CDR3. The V gene lost 3 bases and the J gene lost 15 bases, with 15 bases spanning the gap. CDR1 and CDR2 from the germline V gene are SGHTA and FQGNSA. DNA for the CDR3: TGTGCCAGCAGCTTGAATCCGGGGGCTGGGTTCTTC. It is translated as CASSLNPGAGFF.

V and J are TRBV2 and TRBJ2-2, with D hard to call. Germline CDR1 and CDR2: SNHLY and FYNNEI. CDR3 length: 14 residues. V lost 6 bases and J lost 2, with 10 bases in between. CDR3 coding DNA: TGTGCCAGCAGGCAGACCCTCAACACCGGGGAGCTGTTTTTT. It is translated as CASRQTLNTGELFF.

This chain uses TRBV14 with TRBJ2-3; 9 bases map to TRBD2. From germline, CDR1 is SGHDN and CDR2 FVKESK. The CDR3 length is 16 residues. V shed 0 bases and J 0 bases; nucleotides not matched to a gene: 1. CDR3 coding DNA: TGTGCCAGCAGCCAAGACCTAGCGGGAAGCACAGATACGCAGTATTTT. This translates into CASSQDLAGSTDTQYF.

The gene calls are TRBV3-1 (or the pseudogene TRBV3-2) and TRBJ2-3, with TRBD2 identical over 11 bases. This CDR3 contains 17 residues. With 2 bases clipped from V and 3 bases from J, the junction kept 7 bases outside the gene matches. Germline-derived CDR1 and CDR2 are LGHDT and YNNKEL (reference sequence). CDR3 sequence (DNA): TGTGCCAGCAGCCAACAGACTAGCGGGATGTTAACAGATACGCAGTATTTT. Its translation is CASSQQTSGMLTDTQYF.

The V and J genes are TRBV7-3 and TRBJ2-7; 10 bases fit TRBD1. There are 14 residues in the CDR3. Germline lookup yields CDR1 SGHTA and CDR2 FQGTGA. V dropped 5 bases and J dropped 7; count of bases not matched to a gene: 8. The CDR3 coding sequence is TGTGCCAGCAGCCCGGGACAGGGGTTCTATGAGCAGTACTTC. Protein product: CASSPGQGFYEQYF.

The chain recombines TRBV3-1 (or the pseudogene TRBV3-2) with TRBJ1-2; 7 bases line up with TRBD1. With 1 base clipped from V and 4 bases from J, the junction kept 6 bases outside the gene matches. The germline gives CDR1 LGHDT, CDR2 YNNKEL (reference sequence). The CDR3 length is 15 residues. The CDR3 nucleotides are TGTGCCAGCAGCCAAGCCGACAGGGCTTCCTATGGCTACACCTTC. The encoded protein is CASSQADRASYGYTF.

The CDR3 coding sequence is TGCGCCAGCAGCTTGGGGGGAGGAAGACAGCCCCAGCATTTT. It specifies CASSLGGGRQPQHF. The chain combines TRBV5-1 with TRBJ1-5; D not certain. Germline lookup yields CDR1 SGHRS and CDR2 YFSETQ. CDR3 length: 14 amino acids. V shed 0 bases and J shed 7 bases, with 11 bases lying between them.

This clone was counted a few times. The chain carries TRBV9 and TRBJ2-2; D is unresolved. CDR3 length equals 13 residues. Germline CDR1 and CDR2: SGDLS and YYNGEE. Trimming removed 2 bases at V and 6 bases at J, with 8 bases between. The CDR3 protein is CASSVESAGELFF. CDR3 nucleotide sequence: TGTGCCAGCAGCGTGGAATCCGCCGGGGAGCTGTTTTTT. The variable domain in full, with the rest retrieved from reference TRBV9 and TRBJ2-2, is DSGVTQTPKHLITATGQRVTLRCSPRSGDLSVYWYQQSLDQGLQFLIQYYNGEERAKGNILERFSAQQFPDLHSELNLSSLELGDSALYFCASSVESAGELFFGEGSRLTVL.

The chain combines TRBV21-1 with TRBJ2-2; the D segment call TRBD2 is taken from the table without a DNA check. TRBV21-1 counts as a pseudogene. The CDR3 totals 17 residues. The CDR3 region is CASSTAGRILNTGELFF. The CDR3 nucleotides are TGTGCCAGCAGCACGGCGGGACGGATTTTAAACACCGGGGAGCTGTTTTTT.

The chain uses TRBV5-1 and TRBJ2-7; the match to TRBD2 covers 9 bases. Germline trimming cut 6 bases from V and 5 bases from J; bases unmatched to any gene: 15. CDR1 SGHRS and CDR2 YFSETQ come from the germline V gene. CDR3 length: 16 residues. CDR3 nucleotides: TGCGCCAGCACGATGGCGGGAGGGCCTATAACTGACGAGCAGTACTTC. It yields the protein CASTMAGGPITDEQYF.

The chain links TRBV18 to TRBJ2-2, with D possibly being TRBD1 (6 bases). Trimming pared 3 bases from V and 2 bases from J, leaving 7 bases between. There are 14 residues in the CDR3. Germline V gene sequence: CDR1 KGHSH, CDR2 LQKENI. CDR3 coding DNA: TGTGCCAGCTCACCGGGACAAAACACCGGGGAGCTGTTTTTT. It is translated as CASSPGQNTGELFF.

The V and J genes are TRBV27 and TRBJ2-7; 7 bases fit TRBD1. Trimming removed 6 bases from V and 2 bases from J; junction bases left unmatched: 7. Germline V gene data show CDR1 as MNHEY and CDR2 as SMNVEV (reference sequence). CDR3 length equals 14 residues. This CDR3 is CASRARDRAYEQYF. CDR3 sequence (DNA): TGTGCCAGCAGGGCCCGGGACAGAGCCTACGAGCAGTACTTC.

The rearrangement links TRBV12-1 to TRBJ2-1; the table's D call of TRBD2 was not tested on the DNA. TRBV12-1 is flagged as a pseudogene. The CDR3 consists of 14 residues. DNA for the CDR3: TGTGCCAGCAGCTTGGGACTAGCCGGCAATGAGCAGTTCTTC. It specifies CASSLGLAGNEQFF.